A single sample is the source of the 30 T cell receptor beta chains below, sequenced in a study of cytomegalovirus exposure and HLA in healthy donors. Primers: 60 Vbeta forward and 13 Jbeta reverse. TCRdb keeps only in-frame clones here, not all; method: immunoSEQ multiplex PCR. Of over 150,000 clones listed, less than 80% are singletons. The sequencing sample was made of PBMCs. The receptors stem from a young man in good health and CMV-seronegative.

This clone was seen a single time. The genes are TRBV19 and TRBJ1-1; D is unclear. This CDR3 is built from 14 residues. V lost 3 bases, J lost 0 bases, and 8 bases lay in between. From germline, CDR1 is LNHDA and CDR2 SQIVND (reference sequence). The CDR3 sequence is CASSISQVNTEAFF. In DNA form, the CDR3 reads TGTGCCAGTAGTATCAGTCAGGTGAACACTGAAGCTTTCTTT. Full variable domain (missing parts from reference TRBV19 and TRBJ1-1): DGGITQSPKYLFRKEGQNVTLSCEQNLNHDAMYWYRQDPGQGLRLIYYSQIVNDFQKGDIAEGYSVSREKKESFPLTVTSAQKNPTAFYLCASSISQVNTEAFFGQGTRLTVV.

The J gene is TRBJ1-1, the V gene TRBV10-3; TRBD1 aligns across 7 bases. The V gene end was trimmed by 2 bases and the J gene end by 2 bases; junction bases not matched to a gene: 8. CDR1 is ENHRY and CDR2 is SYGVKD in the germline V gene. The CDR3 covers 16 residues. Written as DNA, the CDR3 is TGTGCCATCAGTGAGATAGTGACAGGGATCAACACTGAAGCTTTCTTT. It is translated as CAISEIVTGINTEAFF.

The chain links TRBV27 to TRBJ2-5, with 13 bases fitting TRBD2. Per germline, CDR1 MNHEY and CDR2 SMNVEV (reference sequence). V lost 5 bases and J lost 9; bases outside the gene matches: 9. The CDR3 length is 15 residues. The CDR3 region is CASSTTSGGSGAQYF. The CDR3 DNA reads TGTGCCAGCAGTACGACTAGCGGGGGGTCCGGGGCCCAGTACTTC.

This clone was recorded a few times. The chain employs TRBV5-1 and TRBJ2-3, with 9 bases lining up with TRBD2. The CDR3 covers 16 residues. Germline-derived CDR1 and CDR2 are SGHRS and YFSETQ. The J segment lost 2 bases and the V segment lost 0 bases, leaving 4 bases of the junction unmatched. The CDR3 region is CASSLALAGVTDTQYF. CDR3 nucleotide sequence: TGCGCCAGCAGCTTGGCGTTAGCGGGGGTCACAGATACGCAGTATTTT.

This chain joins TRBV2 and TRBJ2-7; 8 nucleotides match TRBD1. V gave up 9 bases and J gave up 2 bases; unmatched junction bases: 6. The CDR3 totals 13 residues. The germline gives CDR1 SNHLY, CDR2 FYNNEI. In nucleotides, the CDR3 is TGTGCCAGTGACAGGGGATCGACCTACGAGCAGTACTTC. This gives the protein CASDRGSTYEQYF.

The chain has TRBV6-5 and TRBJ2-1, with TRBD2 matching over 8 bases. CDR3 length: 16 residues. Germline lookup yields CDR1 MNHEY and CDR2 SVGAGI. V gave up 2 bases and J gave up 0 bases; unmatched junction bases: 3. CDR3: CASSYPGGASYNEQFF. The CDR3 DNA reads TGTGCCAGCAGTTACCCGGGGGGGGCCTCCTACAATGAGCAGTTCTTC.

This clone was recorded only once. The CDR3 protein is CASRVGGGAETQYF. The CDR3 DNA sequence: TGTGCCAGCAGGGTGGGCGGGGGGGCGGAGACCCAGTACTTC. The V call is TRBV5-4, the J call TRBJ2-5; TRBD2 matches at 9 bases. The V segment lost 5 bases and the J segment 5 bases; nucleotides outside the gene matches: 7. The CDR3 spans 14 residues. Germline loops: CDR1 SGHNT, CDR2 YYREEE (reference sequence).

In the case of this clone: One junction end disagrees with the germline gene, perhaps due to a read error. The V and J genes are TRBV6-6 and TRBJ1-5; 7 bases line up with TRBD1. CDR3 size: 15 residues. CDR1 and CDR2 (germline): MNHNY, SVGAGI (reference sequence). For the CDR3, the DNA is TGTGCCAGCAGTTACTCGGGACAGCGATATCAGCCCCAGAATTTT. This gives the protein CASSYSGQRYQPQNF.

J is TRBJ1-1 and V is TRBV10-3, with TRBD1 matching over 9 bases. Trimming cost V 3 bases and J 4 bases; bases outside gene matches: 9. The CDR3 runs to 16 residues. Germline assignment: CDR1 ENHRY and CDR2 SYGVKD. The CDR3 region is CAISDPSSQGATEAFF. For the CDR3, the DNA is TGTGCCATCAGTGACCCAAGTTCACAGGGGGCCACTGAAGCTTTCTTT.

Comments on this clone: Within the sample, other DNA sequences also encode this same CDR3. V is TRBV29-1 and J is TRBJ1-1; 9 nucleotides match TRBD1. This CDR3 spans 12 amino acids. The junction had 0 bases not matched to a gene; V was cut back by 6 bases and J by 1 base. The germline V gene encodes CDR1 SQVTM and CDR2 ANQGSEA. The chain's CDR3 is CSVGQGNTEAFF. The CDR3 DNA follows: TGCAGCGTGGGACAGGGGAACACTGAAGCTTTCTTT.

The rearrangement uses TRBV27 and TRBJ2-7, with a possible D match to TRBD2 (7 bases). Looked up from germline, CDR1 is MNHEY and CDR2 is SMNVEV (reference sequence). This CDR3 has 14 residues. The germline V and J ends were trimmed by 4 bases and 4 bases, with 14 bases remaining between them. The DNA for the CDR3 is TGTGCCAGCAGTTCAACGGGGGGCCGGTACGAGCAGTACTTC. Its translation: CASSSTGGRYEQYF.

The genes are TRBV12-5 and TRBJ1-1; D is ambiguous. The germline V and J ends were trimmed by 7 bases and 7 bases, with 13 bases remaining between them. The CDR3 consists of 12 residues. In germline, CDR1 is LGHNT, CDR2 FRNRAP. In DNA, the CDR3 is TGTGCTAGTGCCCCAGAGTCGGGTGAAGCTTTCTTT. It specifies CASAPESGEAFF.

CDR3 nucleotides: TGCGCCAGCAGCTTGTTCCAGGGCGGGGGTGGACAAGAGACCCAGTACTTC. Its protein is CASSLFQGGGGQETQYF. The chain combines TRBV5-1 with TRBJ2-5, with 7 bases lining up with TRBD2. In germline, CDR1 is SGHRS, CDR2 YFSETQ. J was trimmed by 2 bases and V by 1 base; bases with no gene match: 11. The CDR3 runs 17 residues.

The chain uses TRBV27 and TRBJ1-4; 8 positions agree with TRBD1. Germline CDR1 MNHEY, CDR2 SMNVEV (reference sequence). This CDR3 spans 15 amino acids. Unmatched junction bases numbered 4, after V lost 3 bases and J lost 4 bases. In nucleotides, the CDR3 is TGTGCCAGCAGTTTTGGCAGGGGGCTTAATGAAAAACTGTTTTTT. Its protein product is CASSFGRGLNEKLFF.

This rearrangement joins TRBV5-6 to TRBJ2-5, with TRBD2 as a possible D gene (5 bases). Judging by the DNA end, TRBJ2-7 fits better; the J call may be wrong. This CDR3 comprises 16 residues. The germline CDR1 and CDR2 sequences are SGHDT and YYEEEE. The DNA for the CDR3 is TGTGCCAGCAGCTTACTCGGCGGACTGGGCTCCTACGAGCAGTACTTC. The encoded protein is CASSLLGGLGSYEQYF.

The CDR3 here is CASSPGQAVQETQYF. The CDR3 DNA is TGTGCCAGCAGTCCCGGACAGGCGGTCCAAGAGACCCAGTACTTC. The genes are TRBV28 and TRBJ2-5; 7 nucleotides agree with TRBD1. Losses at the gene ends were 5 bases for V and 1 base for J; bases not matched to a gene: 7. This CDR3 region has 15 residues. Germline CDR1 MDHEN, CDR2 SYDVKM.

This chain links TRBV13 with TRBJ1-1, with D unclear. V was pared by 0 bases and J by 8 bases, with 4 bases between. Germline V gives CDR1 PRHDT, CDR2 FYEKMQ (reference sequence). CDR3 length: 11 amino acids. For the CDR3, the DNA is TGTGCCAGCAGCTTAGGCCCAGAAGCTTTCTTT. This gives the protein CASSLGPEAFF.

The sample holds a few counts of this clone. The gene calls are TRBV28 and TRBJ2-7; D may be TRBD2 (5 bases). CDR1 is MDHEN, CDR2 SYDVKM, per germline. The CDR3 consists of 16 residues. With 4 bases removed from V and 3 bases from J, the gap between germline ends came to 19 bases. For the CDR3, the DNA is TGTGCCAGCAGTTCCCCTGCGGGCAGGCATCGCTACGAGCAGTACTTC. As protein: CASSSPAGRHRYEQYF. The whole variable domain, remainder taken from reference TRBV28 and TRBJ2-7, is DVKVTQSSRYLVKRTGEKVFLECVQDMDHENMFWYRQDPGLGLRLIYFSYDVKMKEKGDIPEGYSVSREKKERFSLILESASTNQTSMYLCASSSPAGRHRYEQYFGPGTRLTVT.

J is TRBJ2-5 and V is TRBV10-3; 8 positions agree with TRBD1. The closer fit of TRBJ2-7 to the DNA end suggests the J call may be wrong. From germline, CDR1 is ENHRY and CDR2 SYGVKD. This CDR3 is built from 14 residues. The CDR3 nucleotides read TGTGCCATCAGTGAGACCCGACAGGGGTTCGAGCAGTACTTC. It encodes CAISETRQGFEQYF.

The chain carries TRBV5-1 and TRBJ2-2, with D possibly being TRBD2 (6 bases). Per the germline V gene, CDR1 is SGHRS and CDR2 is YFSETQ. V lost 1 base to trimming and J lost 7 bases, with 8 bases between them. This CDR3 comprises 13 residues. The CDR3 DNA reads TGCGCCAGCAGCTTGTCGGGAGACGGGGAGCTGTTTTTT. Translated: CASSLSGDGELFF.

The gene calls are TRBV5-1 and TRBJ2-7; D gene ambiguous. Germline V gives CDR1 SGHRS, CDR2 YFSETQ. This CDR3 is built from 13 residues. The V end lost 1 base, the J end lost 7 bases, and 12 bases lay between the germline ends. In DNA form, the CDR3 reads TGCGCCAGCAGCTTGCAGGTTCGCAAAGAGCAGTACTTC. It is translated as CASSLQVRKEQYF.

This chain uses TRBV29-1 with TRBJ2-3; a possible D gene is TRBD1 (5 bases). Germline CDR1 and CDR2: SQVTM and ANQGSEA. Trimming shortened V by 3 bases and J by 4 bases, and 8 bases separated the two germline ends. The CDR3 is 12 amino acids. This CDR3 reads CSVDQGADTQYF. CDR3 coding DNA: TGCAGCGTTGACCAGGGCGCAGATACGCAGTATTTT.

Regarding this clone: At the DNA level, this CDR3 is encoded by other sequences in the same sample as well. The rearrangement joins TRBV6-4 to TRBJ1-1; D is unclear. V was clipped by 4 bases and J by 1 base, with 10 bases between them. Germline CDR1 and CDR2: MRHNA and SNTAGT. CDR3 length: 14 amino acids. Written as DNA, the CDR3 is TGTGCCAGCAGTGCCTCCCCGGGGAACACTGAAGCTTTCTTT. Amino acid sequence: CASSASPGNTEAFF.

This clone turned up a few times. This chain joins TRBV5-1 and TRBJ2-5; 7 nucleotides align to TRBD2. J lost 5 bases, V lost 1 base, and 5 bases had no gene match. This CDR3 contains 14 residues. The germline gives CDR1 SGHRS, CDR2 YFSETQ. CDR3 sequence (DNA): TGCGCCAGCAGCTTGTCGGGGGGTTTTGAGACCCAGTACTTC. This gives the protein CASSLSGGFETQYF.

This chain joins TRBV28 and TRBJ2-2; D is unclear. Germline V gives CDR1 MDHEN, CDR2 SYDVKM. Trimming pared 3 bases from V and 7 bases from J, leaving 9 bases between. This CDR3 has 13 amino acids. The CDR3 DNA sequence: TGTGCCAGCAGTTTGCCCTATCACGGGGAGCTGTTTTTT. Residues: CASSLPYHGELFF.

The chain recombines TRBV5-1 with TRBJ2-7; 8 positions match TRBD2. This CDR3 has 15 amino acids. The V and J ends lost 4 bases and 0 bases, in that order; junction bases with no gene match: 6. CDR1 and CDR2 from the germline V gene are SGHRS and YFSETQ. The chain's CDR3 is CASSPGGGSSYEQYF. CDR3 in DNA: TGCGCCAGCAGCCCCGGGGGGGGGAGCTCCTACGAGCAGTACTTC.

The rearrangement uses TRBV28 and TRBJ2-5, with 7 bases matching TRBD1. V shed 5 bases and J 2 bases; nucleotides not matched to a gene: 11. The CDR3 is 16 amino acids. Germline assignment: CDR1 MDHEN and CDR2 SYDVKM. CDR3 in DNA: TGTGCCAGCAGTGCTCGGACAGGAAAATATCAAGAGACCCAGTACTTC. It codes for CASSARTGKYQETQYF.

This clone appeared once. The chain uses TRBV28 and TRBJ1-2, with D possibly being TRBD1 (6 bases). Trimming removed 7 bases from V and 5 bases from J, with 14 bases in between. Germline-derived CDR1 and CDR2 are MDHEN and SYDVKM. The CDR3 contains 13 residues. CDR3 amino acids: CASTRTEPYGYTF. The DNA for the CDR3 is TGTGCCAGCACCCGGACAGAACCTTATGGCTACACCTTC.

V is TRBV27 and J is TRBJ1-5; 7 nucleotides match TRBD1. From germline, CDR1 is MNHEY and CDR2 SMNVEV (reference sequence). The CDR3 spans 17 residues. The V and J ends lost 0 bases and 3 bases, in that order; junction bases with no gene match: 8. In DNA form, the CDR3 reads TGTGCCAGCAGTTTATCGATAGCCAGGGGGTTCAATCAGCCCCAGCATTTT. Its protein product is CASSLSIARGFNQPQHF.

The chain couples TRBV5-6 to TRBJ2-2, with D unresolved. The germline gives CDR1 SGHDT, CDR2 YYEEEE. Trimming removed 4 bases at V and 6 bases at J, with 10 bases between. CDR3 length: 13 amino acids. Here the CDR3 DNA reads TGTGCCAGCAGCCTGGACCGGGCCGGGGAGCTGTTTTTT. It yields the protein CASSLDRAGELFF.